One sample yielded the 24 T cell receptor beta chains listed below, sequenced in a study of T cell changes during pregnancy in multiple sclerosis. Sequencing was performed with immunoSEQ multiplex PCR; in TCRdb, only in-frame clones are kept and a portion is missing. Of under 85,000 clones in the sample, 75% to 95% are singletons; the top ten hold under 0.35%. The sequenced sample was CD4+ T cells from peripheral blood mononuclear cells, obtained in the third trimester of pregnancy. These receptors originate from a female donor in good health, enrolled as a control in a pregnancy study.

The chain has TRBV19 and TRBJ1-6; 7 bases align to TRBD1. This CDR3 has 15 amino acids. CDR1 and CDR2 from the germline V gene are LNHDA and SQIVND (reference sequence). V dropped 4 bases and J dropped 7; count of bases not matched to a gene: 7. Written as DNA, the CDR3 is TGTGCCAGTAGTACGGACAGGTTCGGGAATTCACCCCTCCACTTT. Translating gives CASSTDRFGNSPLHF.

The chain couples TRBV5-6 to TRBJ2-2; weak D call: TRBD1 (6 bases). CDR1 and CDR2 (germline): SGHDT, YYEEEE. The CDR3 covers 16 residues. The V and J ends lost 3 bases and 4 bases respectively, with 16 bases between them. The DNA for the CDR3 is TGTGCCAGCAGCTCCCGAGGGGGTGCGGTCACCGGGGAGCTGTTTTTT. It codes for CASSSRGGAVTGELFF.

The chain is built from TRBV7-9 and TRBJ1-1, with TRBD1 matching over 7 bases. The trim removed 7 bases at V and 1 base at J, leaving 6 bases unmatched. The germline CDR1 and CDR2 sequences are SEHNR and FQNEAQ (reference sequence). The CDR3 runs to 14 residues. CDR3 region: CASIRGGANTEAFF. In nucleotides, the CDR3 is TGTGCCAGCATCCGAGGGGGCGCGAACACTGAAGCTTTCTTT.

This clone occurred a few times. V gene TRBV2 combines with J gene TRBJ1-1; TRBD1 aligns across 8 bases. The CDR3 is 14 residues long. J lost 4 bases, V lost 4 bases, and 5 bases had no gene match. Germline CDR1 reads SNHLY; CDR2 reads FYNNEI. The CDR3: CASSVTGGATEAFF. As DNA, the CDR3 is TGTGCCAGCAGTGTAACAGGGGGGGCCACTGAAGCTTTCTTT.

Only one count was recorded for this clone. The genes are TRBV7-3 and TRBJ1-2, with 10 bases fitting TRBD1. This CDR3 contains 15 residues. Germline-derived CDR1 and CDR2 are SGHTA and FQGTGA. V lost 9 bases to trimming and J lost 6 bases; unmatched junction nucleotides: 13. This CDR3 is CASALTGTGEDGYTF. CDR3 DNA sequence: TGTGCCAGTGCCCTTACCGGGACAGGGGAGGATGGCTACACCTTC. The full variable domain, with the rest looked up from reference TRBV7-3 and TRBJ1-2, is GAGVSQTPSNKVTEKGKYVELRCDPISGHTALYWYRQSLGQGPEFLIYFQGTGAADDSGLPNDRFFAVRPEGSVSTLKIQRTERGDSAVYLCASALTGTGEDGYTFGSGTRLTVV.

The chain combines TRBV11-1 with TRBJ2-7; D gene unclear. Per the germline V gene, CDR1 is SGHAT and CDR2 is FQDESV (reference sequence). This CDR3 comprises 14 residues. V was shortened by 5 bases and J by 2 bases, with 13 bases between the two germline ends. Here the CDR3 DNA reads TGTGCCAGCAGCCCCTACTTCGGAGCCTACGAGCAGTACTTC. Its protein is CASSPYFGAYEQYF. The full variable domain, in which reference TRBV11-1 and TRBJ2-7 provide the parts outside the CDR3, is EAEVAQSPRYKITEKSQAVAFWCDPISGHATLYWYRQILGQGPELLVQFQDESVVDDSQLPKDRFSAERLKGVDSTLKIQPAELGDSAMYLCASSPYFGAYEQYFGPGTRLTVT.

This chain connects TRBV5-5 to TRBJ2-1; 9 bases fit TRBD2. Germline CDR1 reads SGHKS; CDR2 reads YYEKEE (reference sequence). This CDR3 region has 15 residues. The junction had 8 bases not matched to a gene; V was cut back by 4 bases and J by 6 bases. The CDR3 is CASSQSLAGTNEQFF. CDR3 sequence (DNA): TGTGCCAGCAGCCAATCCCTAGCGGGGACCAATGAGCAGTTCTTC.

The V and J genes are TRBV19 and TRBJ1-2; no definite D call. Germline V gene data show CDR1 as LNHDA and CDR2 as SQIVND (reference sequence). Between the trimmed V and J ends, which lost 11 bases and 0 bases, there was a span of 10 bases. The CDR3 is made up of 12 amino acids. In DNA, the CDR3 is TGTGCCCGTATCTCCGCTAACTATGGCTACACCTTC. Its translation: CARISANYGYTF.

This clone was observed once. The CDR3 nucleotides are TGTGCCAGCAGCAGCCCAAGGGACTGGAAACAAGAGACCCAGTACTTC. This gives the protein CASSSPRDWKQETQYF. The chain links TRBV4-2 to TRBJ2-5; maybe TRBD2 (6 bases). Looked up from germline, CDR1 is LGHNA and CDR2 is YNFKEQ. With 5 bases removed from V and 2 bases from J, the gap between germline ends came to 18 bases. The CDR3 spans 16 residues.

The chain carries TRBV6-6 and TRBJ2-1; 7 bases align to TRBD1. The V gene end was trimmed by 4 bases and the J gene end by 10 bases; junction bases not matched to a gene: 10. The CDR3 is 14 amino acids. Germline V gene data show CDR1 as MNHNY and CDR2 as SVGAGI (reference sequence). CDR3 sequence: CASSFTDRAGEQFF. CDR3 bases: TGTGCCAGCAGTTTTACCGACAGGGCAGGGGAGCAGTTCTTC.

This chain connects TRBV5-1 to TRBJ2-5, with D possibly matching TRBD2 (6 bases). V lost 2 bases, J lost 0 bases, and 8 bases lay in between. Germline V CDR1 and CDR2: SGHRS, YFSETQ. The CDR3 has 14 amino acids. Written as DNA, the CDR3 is TGCGCCAGCAGCTTTACGGGGGACCAAGAGACCCAGTACTTC. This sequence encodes CASSFTGDQETQYF.

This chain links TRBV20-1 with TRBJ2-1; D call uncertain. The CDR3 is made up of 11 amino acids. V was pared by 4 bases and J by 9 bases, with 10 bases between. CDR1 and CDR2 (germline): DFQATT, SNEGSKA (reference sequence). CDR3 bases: TGCAGTGCTATAACCCAGGCTGAGCAGTTCTTC. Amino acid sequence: CSAITQAEQFF.

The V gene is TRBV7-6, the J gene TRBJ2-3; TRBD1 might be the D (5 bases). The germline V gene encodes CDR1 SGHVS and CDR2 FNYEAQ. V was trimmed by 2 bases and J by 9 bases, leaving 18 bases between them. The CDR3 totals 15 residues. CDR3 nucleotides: TGTGCCAGCAGCTTATACCCCACGACACAGGCCACGCAGTATTTT. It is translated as CASSLYPTTQATQYF.

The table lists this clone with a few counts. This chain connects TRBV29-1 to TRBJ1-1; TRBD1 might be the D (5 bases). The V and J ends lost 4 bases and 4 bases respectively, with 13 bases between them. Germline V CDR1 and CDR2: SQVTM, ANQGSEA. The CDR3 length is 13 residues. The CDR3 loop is CSVVGGEGTEAFF. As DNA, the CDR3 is TGCAGCGTTGTAGGAGGGGAAGGCACTGAAGCTTTCTTT.

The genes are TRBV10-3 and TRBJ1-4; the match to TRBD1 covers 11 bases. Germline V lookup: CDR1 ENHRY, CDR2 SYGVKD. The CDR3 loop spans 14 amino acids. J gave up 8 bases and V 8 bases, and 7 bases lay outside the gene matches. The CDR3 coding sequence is TGTGCCATCGGGGGGACAGGGGGAAACGAAAAACTGTTTTTT. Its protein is CAIGGTGGNEKLFF.

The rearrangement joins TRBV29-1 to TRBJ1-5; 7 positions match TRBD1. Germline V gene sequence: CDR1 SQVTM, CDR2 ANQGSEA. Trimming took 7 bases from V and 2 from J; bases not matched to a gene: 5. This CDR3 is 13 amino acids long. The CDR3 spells CSGNTGGNQPQHF. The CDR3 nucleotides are TGCAGCGGTAACACAGGGGGCAATCAGCCCCAGCATTTT.

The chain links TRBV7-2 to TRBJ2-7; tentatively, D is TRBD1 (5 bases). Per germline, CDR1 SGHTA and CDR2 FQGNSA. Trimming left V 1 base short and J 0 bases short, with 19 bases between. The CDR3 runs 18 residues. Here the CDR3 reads CASSLGLRPGLVSYEQYF. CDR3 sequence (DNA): TGTGCCAGCAGCTTAGGGCTTCGACCAGGGCTTGTCTCCTACGAGCAGTACTTC.

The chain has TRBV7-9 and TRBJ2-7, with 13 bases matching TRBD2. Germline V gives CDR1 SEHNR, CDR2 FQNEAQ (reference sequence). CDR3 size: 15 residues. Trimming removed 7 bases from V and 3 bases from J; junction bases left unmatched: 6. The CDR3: CASTTSGGEYYEQYF. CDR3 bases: TGTGCCAGCACCACTAGCGGGGGGGAGTACTACGAGCAGTACTTC.

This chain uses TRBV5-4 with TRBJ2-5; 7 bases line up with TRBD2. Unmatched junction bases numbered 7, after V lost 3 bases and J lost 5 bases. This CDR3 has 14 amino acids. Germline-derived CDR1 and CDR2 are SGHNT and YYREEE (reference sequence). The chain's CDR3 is CASSSGGRGETQYF. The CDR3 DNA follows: TGTGCCAGCAGCTCTGGTGGGCGGGGGGAGACCCAGTACTTC.

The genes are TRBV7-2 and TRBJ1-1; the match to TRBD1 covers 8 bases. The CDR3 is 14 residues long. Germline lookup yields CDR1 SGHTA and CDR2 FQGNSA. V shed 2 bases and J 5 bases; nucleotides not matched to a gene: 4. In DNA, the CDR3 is TGTGCCAGCAGCTTACAGGGGGCGAGAACTGAAGCTTTCTTT. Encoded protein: CASSLQGARTEAFF.

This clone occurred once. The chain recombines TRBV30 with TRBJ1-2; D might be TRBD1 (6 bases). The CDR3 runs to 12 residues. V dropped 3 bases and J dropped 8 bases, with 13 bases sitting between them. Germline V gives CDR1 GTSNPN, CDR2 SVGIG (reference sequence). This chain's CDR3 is CAWRTPGGGYTF. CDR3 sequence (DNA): TGTGCCTGGAGAACCCCGGGGGGCGGCTACACCTTC.

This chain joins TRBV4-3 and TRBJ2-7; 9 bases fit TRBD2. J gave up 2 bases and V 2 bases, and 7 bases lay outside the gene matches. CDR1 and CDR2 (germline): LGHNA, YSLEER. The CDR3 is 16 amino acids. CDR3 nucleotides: TGCGCCAGCAGCCAATCCCCAGCGGGGGGTACCTACGAGCAGTACTTC. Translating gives CASSQSPAGGTYEQYF.

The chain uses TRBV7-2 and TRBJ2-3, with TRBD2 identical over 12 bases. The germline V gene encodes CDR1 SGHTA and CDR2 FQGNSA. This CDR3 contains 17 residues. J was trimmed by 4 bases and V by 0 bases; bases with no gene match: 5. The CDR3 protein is CASSLALAGGSADTQYF. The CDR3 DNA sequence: TGTGCCAGCAGCTTAGCCCTAGCGGGGGGGTCCGCAGATACGCAGTATTTT.

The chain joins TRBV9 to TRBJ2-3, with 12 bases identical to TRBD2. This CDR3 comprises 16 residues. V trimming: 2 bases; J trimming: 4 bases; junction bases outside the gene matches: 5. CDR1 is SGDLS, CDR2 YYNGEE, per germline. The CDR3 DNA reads TGTGCCAGCAGCGTGTCTAGCGGGGGGGCCGCAGATACGCAGTATTTT. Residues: CASSVSSGGAADTQYF.